The next 24 T cell receptor beta chains were all read from a single sample in a study of post-analysis software for immune sequencing data. General study findings and limits: When patients were compared with controls, 4 or 5 TRBV segments were more frequent, TRBV5-6, TRBV5-1 and TRBV20-1 among them.

Unique molecular identifiers had been added to the TCR beta cDNA libraries. TCRdb re-called the PCR reads with MiXCR, one entry per CDR3 protein. Found here are 550,000 to 700,000 distinct CDR3 sequences, roughly 45% of them singletons; the top ten hold over 1.5%. These receptors' antigens are unknown. Material for sequencing was blood. The receptors here all came from a girl aged 5-17 years with multiple sclerosis.

This clonotype was seen a few times. This chain uses TRBV2 with TRBJ1-1; D is uncertain. CDR1 is SNHLY and CDR2 is FYNNEI in the germline V gene. CDR3 length: 13 amino acids. Trimming shortened V by 0 bases and J by 4 bases, and 6 bases separated the two germline ends. CDR3 region: CASSEAGPTEAFF. The DNA of the CDR3 is TGTGCCAGCAGTGAAGCAGGGCCCACTGAAGCTTTCTTT.

The chain recombines TRBV12-3 or TRBV12-4 with TRBJ2-7; D gene unclear. The ends were cut back, 1 base at V and 0 bases at J, with 13 bases in the middle. This CDR3 has 16 amino acids. The CDR3 DNA reads as TGTGCCAGCAGTTTAGATCGGGCCATCCCCTCCTACGAGCAGTACTTC. It yields the protein CASSLDRAIPSYEQYF.

This clonotype was seen only once. This CDR3 reads CASSTSGTSSEKLFF. DNA for the CDR3: TGTGCCAGCAGCACGTCGGGAACTTCAAGTGAAAAACTGTTTTTT. The chain has TRBV7-2 and TRBJ1-4; no clear D. Germline assignment: CDR1 SGHTA and CDR2 FQGNSA. The CDR3 extends over 15 amino acids. The germline V and J ends were trimmed by 5 bases and 7 bases, with 17 bases remaining between them.

This clonotype occurred a few times. This rearrangement joins TRBV12-3 or TRBV12-4 to TRBJ1-2, with D hard to call. V lost 6 bases to trimming and J lost 4 bases, with 18 bases between them. CDR3 size: 15 residues. CDR3 bases: TGTGCCAGCAGCCTAACGAGTCCAGGCGCCTATGGCTACACCTTC. It translates to CASSLTSPGAYGYTF.

There are a few counts of this clonotype. V usage is TRBV20-1 and J usage is TRBJ1-2, with D tentatively TRBD1 (5 bases). The germline V gene has CDR1 DFQATT and CDR2 SNEGSKA (reference sequence). Trimming cost V 6 bases and J 8 bases, with 22 bases left between them. The CDR3 has 14 amino acids. CDR3 DNA: TGCAGTGCCGAGCAGGCAGGGACGGCTGAGGGCTACACCTTC. Translation gives CSAEQAGTAEGYTF.

This clonotype was observed a few times. The V gene is TRBV7-6, the J gene TRBJ2-7; perhaps TRBD1 as D (6 bases). This CDR3 is built from 17 residues. Germline assignment: CDR1 SGHVS and CDR2 FNYEAQ. The V end was cut by 4 bases, the J end by 0 bases, with 19 bases between. CDR3 loop: CASSSYPRQVSSYEQYF. The CDR3 DNA follows: TGTGCCAGCAGCTCCTACCCACGACAGGTTAGCTCCTACGAGCAGTACTTC.

The CDR3 here is CATSGFGTSGGDHNEQFF. The CDR3 nucleotides read TGTGCCACCAGCGGGTTCGGGACTAGCGGGGGGGACCACAATGAGCAGTTCTTC. The gene calls are TRBV15 and TRBJ2-1; TRBD2 matches 16 bases. V trimming: 5 bases; J trimming: 5 bases; junction bases outside the gene matches: 9. Germline-derived CDR1 and CDR2 are LNHNV and YYDKDF (reference sequence). The CDR3 has 18 residues.

This clonotype was recorded only once. In DNA form, the CDR3 reads TGTGCCAGCAGTTTTCTAGCCTCCGGGGCCAACGTCCTGACTTTC. It specifies CASSFLASGANVLTF. The rearrangement links TRBV12-3 or TRBV12-4 to TRBJ2-6; perhaps TRBD2 as D (5 bases). V was pared by 3 bases and J by 4 bases, with 10 bases between. This CDR3 is 15 amino acids long.

The chain combines TRBV20-1 with TRBJ2-5; no firm D call. Trimming stripped 6 bases from V and 2 bases from J, with 4 bases between. The CDR3 totals 10 residues. CDR1 is DFQATT, CDR2 SNEGSKA, per germline (reference sequence). Written as DNA, the CDR3 is TGCAGTGCCGTACAAGAGACCCAGTACTTC. Translating it yields CSAVQETQYF.

The chain couples TRBV7-2 to TRBJ2-1; D uncertain. The CDR3 is 14 residues long. Deletions cut 4 bases from V and 4 bases from J, with 11 bases between. Germline CDR1 and CDR2: SGHTA and FQGNSA. This chain's CDR3 is CASSSNGPYNEQFF. CDR3 in DNA: TGTGCCAGCAGCTCCAATGGACCATACAATGAGCAGTTCTTC.

This clonotype was seen just once. The chain links TRBV3-1 to TRBJ2-1; perhaps TRBD2 as D (5 bases). V dropped 2 bases and J dropped 0 bases, with 20 bases sitting between them. Germline V gene data show CDR1 as LGHDT and CDR2 as YNNKEL (reference sequence). The CDR3 has 19 residues. The CDR3 region has the DNA TGTGCCAGCAGCCAACCCGGGCAAACCGGGGTTACCTCCTACAATGAGCAGTTCTTC. This encodes CASSQPGQTGVTSYNEQFF.

Points on this clonotype: Compared with germline, one end of the junction differs, possibly owing to a read error. The rearrangement joins TRBV10-3 to TRBJ1-3, with 8 bases that match TRBD1. CDR1 and CDR2 from the germline V gene are ENHRY and SYGVKD. The CDR3 runs to 15 residues. The CDR3 DNA reads as TGTGCCATCAGTGAGTCGGACAGGGCCGGAAGCACCATATATTTT. Protein sequence: CAISESDRAGSTIYF.

This clonotype was observed a few times. The gene calls are TRBV12-3 or TRBV12-4 and TRBJ1-1, with unresolved D. The CDR3 spans 13 residues. V was pared by 5 bases and J by 1 base, with 8 bases between. Here the CDR3 DNA reads TGTGCCAGCAGTCCGACCCAGAACACTGAAGCTTTCTTT. Translating it yields CASSPTQNTEAFF.

V gene TRBV4-1 combines with J gene TRBJ1-1; D not resolved. Germline V gene lookup returns CDR1 MGHRA and CDR2 YSYEKL. This CDR3 region has 17 residues. Trimming pared 4 bases from V and 5 bases from J, leaving 23 bases between. This chain's CDR3 is CASSPQRPLPTGTEAFF. The CDR3 DNA reads as TGCGCCAGCAGCCCCCAAAGGCCGCTCCCGACGGGGACTGAAGCTTTCTTT.

This clonotype was counted only a few times. The rearrangement joins TRBV6-5 to TRBJ2-7; possible D gene TRBD2, 6 bases. Germline values: CDR1 MNHEY, CDR2 SVGAGI. This CDR3 has 15 residues. Trimming left V 0 bases short and J 4 bases short, with 13 bases between. CDR3 loop: CASSYSSGPHYEQYF. The CDR3 nucleotides read TGTGCCAGCAGTTACTCAAGCGGGCCTCATTACGAGCAGTACTTC.

The chain recombines TRBV12-3 or TRBV12-4 with TRBJ1-2; D is unclear. Trimming left V 3 bases short and J 0 bases short, with 8 bases between. The CDR3 runs 14 residues. The CDR3 protein is CASSFLGPNYGYTF. Written as DNA, the CDR3 is TGTGCCAGCAGTTTTCTAGGGCCTAACTATGGCTACACCTTC.

The table lists this clonotype with a few counts. This rearrangement joins TRBV18 to TRBJ1-2; D gene ambiguous. The ends were cut back, 3 bases at V and 3 bases at J, with 14 bases in the middle. The germline gives CDR1 KGHSH, CDR2 LQKENI. The CDR3 is 15 residues long. The CDR3 DNA reads as TGTGCCAGCTCACCGACGCCAGATCTTTACTATGGCTACACCTTC. Its translation: CASSPTPDLYYGYTF.

The rearrangement joins TRBV7-2 to TRBJ1-1; 9 bases align to TRBD1. The CDR3 sequence is 15 residues long. Germline V lookup: CDR1 SGHTA, CDR2 FQGNSA. The ends lost 5 bases at V and 8 bases at J; junction bases unmatched: 12. The CDR3 protein is CASSGRTGVTLEAFF. The CDR3 coding sequence is TGTGCCAGCAGCGGGCGGACAGGGGTCACCTTGGAAGCTTTCTTT.

The rearrangement links TRBV12-3 or TRBV12-4 to TRBJ2-1; 7 bases are shared with TRBD2. The CDR3 is 14 residues long. J lost 4 bases, V lost 7 bases, and 7 bases had no gene match. The CDR3 reads CASNPPGGYNEQFF. The CDR3 DNA reads TGTGCCAGCAACCCCCCGGGGGGATACAATGAGCAGTTCTTC.

The chain carries TRBV9 and TRBJ2-1, with no clear D. There are 11 residues in the CDR3. Trimming shortened V by 0 bases and J by 10 bases, and 5 bases separated the two germline ends. In germline, CDR1 is SGDLS, CDR2 YYNGEE. The CDR3 sequence is CASSVVEEQFF. In nucleotides, the CDR3 is TGTGCCAGCAGCGTAGTAGAGGAGCAGTTCTTC.

The V and J genes are TRBV18 and TRBJ1-2; D unclear. Germline V gene sequence: CDR1 KGHSH, CDR2 LQKENI. This CDR3 spans 13 amino acids. V was cut by 2 bases and J by 8 bases, with 12 bases left in between. The CDR3 DNA follows: TGTGCCAGCTCACCATCAGACACGAGGGGCTACACCTTC. Its translation: CASSPSDTRGYTF.

This clonotype has just a few counts. The genes are TRBV7-8 and TRBJ2-5; 9 bases fit TRBD2. TRBJ2-7 matches the DNA end more closely, so the J call is doubtful. Looked up from germline, CDR1 is SGHVS and CDR2 is FQNEAQ. The CDR3 is made up of 15 amino acids. As DNA, the CDR3 is TGTGCCAGCAGTTTTACCTGGACTAGCGAGGTCGAGCAGTACTTC. Translating it yields CASSFTWTSEVEQYF.

V usage is TRBV27 and J usage is TRBJ1-5, with a weak D call TRBD1 (6 bases). The V end lost 8 bases, the J end lost 5 bases, and 13 bases lay between the germline ends. Germline-derived CDR1 and CDR2 are MNHEY and SMNVEV (reference sequence). The CDR3 is 13 residues long. CDR3 sequence reads: CASSQTGYQPQHF. As DNA, the CDR3 is TGTGCCAGCTCCCAAACAGGGTATCAGCCCCAGCATTTT.

The chain employs TRBV9 and TRBJ2-5, with 8 bases identical to TRBD1. Germline CDR1 SGDLS, CDR2 YYNGEE. V was clipped by 0 bases and J by 5 bases; unmatched bases: 6. The CDR3 sequence is 15 residues long. DNA of the CDR3: TGTGCCAGCAGCGTAGCTTTAGGACAGGGTGAGACCCAGTACTTC. Amino acids: CASSVALGQGETQYF.